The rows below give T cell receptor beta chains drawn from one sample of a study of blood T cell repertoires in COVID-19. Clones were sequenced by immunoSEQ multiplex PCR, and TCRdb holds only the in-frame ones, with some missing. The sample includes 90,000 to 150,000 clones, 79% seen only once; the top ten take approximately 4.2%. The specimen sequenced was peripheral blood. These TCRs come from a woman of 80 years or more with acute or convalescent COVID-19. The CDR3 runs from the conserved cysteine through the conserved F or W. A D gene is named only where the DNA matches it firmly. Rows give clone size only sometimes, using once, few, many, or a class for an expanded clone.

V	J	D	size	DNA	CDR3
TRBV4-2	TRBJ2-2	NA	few	TGTGCCAGCAGCCCCAATGGAGGAGGAAACACCGGGGAGCTGTTTTTT	CASSPNGGGNTGELFF
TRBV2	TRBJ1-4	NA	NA	TGTGCCAGCAGTGCTGGTAGCCTTAATGAAAAACTGTTTTTT	CASSAGSLNEKLFF
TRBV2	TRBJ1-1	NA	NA	TGTGCCAGTAAAACGACCGGACGGGAAGGGACTGAAGCTTTCTTT	CASKTTGREGTEAFF
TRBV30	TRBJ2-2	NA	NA	TGTGCCTGCATAACTAGCAGTCGAGGGGAGCTGTTTTTT	CACITSSRGELFF
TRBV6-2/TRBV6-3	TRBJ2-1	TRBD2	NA	TGTGCCAGCAGTCCGGGACTAGCGGGATCCTACAATGAGCAGTTCTTC	CASSPGLAGSYNEQFF
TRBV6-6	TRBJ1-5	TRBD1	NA	TGTGCCAGCAGTTACTCAGAGACAGGGGACGGTCAGCCCCAGCATTTT	CASSYSETGDGQPQHF
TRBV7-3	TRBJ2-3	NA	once	TGTGCCAGCAGCTTAGGAGTGGCCACAGATACGCAGTATTTT	CASSLGVATDTQYF
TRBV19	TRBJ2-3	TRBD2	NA	TGTGCCAGTAGTACTCGACTAGCGGGAGGGATAGATACGCAGTATTTT	CASSTRLAGGIDTQYF
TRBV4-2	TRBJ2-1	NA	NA	TGTGCCAGCAGCCAAGATTCGGGGTCCTACAATGAGCAGTTCTTC	CASSQDSGSYNEQFF
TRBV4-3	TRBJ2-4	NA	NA	TGCGCCAGCAGCCAAGCGGGATTATTCAACATTCAGTACTTC	CASSQAGLFNIQYF
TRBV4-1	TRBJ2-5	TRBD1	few	TGCGCCAGCAGCCAGGCCCTGGGACAGCGCCAAGAGACCCAGTACTTC	CASSQALGQRQETQYF
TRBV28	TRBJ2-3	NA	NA	TGTGCCACCGTCCTATCCGGGAGCGGGTTAGATACGCAGTATTTT	CATVLSGSGLDTQYF
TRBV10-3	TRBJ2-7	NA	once	TGTGCCATCAAGGGACACTCATCCTACGAGCAGTACTTC	CAIKGHSSYEQYF
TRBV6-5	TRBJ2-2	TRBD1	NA	TGTGCCAGCAGTTATCGGGACAGGGGAAGGGCCGGGGAGCTGTTTTTT	CASSYRDRGRAGELFF
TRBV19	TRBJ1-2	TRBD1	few	TGTGCCAGTAGACACAGGGGCGACTATGGCTACACCTTC	CASRHRGDYGYTF
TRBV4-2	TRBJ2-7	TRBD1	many	TGTGCCAGCAGCCCGTCGGGACAGGGAGTTTCGTACGAGCAGTACTTC	CASSPSGQGVSYEQYF
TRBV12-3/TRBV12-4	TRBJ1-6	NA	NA	TGTGCCAGCAGTTTAATCTCGAATTCACCCCTCCACTTT	CASSLISNSPLHF
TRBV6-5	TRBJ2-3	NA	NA	TGTGCCAGCTCTCGGGGCACAGATACGCAGTATTTT	CASSRGTDTQYF
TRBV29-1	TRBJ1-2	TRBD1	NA	TGCAGCGTTGGGACAGGGGGCTATGGCTACACCTTC	CSVGTGGYGYTF
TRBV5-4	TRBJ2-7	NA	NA	TGTGCCAGCAGCTCGGGGGGCGGGAGCACACTCTACGAGCAGTACTTC	CASSSGGGSTLYEQYF
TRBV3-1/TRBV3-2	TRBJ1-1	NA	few	TGTGCCAGCAGCCACGACAGACCGAACACTGAAGCTTTCTTT	CASSHDRPNTEAFF
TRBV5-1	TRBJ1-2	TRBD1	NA	TGCGCCAGCAGTCTCTCGGGACAGGGCGCTGGCTACACCTTC	CASSLSGQGAGYTF
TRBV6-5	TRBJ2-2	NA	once	TGTGCCAGCGGACTGAGGGGGACCGGGGAGCTGTTTTTT	CASGLRGTGELFF
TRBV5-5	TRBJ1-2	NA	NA	TGTGCCAGCAGCTTGGGGCCTAACCCGGGAGGCTACACCTTC	CASSLGPNPGGYTF
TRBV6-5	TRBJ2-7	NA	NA	TGTGCCAGCAGCCCGCAGGAGGGGCCGCGGCAGTACTTC	CASSPQEGPRQYF
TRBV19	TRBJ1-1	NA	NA	TGTGCCAGTAGTATAACAGACGGCACTGAAACTTTCTTT	CASSITDGTETFF
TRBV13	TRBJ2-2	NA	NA	TGTGCCAGCAGCTTCCTACAGCCGGGATTCGGGGAGCTGTTTTTT	CASSFLQPGFGELFF
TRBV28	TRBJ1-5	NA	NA	TGTGCCAGCACCCCATCGGGGAAAGACCCACAGCCCCAGCATTTT	CASTPSGKDPQPQHF
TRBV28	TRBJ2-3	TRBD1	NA	TGTGCCAGCAGATCTGGACAGGGCACAGATACGCAGTATTTT	CASRSGQGTDTQYF
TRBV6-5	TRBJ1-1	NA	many	TGTGCCAGCAGTTATGGGACTACGAACACTGAAGCTTTCTTT	CASSYGTTNTEAFF
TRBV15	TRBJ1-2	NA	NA	TGTGCCACCAGCAGAGATGGGGGGGGCTATGGCTACACCTTC	CATSRDGGGYGYTF
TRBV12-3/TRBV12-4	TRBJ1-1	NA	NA	TGTGCCAGCCGGTGGTCGGGCACTGAAGCTTTCTTT	CASRWSGTEAFF
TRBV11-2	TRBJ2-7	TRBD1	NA	TGTGCCATCGAGACAGGGAACTCCTACGAGCAGTACTTC	CAIETGNSYEQYF
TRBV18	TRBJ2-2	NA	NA	TGTGCCAGCTCCCAGTCAGGGGGGAGTAACACCGGGGAGCTGTTTTTT	CASSQSGGSNTGELFF
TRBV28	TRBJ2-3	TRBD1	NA	TGTGCCAGCAGTGTTCTGGGACAGGGGCTTGGGGATACGCAGTATTTT	CASSVLGQGLGDTQYF
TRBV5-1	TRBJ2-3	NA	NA	TGCGCCAGCAGCTTGGAGGACTTGACAGATACGCAGTATTTT	CASSLEDLTDTQYF
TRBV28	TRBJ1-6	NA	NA	TGTGCCAGCAGTTTAATAAGGAGCCTCCTTTCACCCCTCCACTTT	CASSLIRSLLSPLHF
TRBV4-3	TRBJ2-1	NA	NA	TGCGCCAGCAGCCAAAGGGGACGTCACCGGGGGAGCTCCTACAATGAGCAGTTCTTC	CASSQRGRHRGSSYNEQFF
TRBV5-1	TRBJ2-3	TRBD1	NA	TGCGCCAGCAACGGACAGGGGGCGTCGGATACGCAGTATTTT	CASNGQGASDTQYF
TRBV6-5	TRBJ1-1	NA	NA	TGTGCCAGCAGTACAGACAGGCTGAACACTGAAGCTTTCTTT	CASSTDRLNTEAFF
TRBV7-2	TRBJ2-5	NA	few	TGTGCCAGCAGCTTAAACAGACAAGAGACCCAGTACTTC	CASSLNRQETQYF
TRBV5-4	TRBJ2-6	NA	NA	TGTGCCAGCAGCGCACAGAGCTCTGGGGCCAACGTCCTGACTTTC	CASSAQSSGANVLTF
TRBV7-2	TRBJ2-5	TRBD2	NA	TGTGCCAGTGGCACTAGCGGGGGCCAAGAGACCCAGTACTTC	CASGTSGGQETQYF
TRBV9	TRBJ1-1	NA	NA	TGTGCCAGCAGCGTTCAGGGTGGCACTGAAGCTTTCTTT	CASSVQGGTEAFF
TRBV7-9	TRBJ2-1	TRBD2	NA	TGTGCCAGCAGCTTACGGGCGGGGGACCTGGACAATGAGCAGTTCTTC	CASSLRAGDLDNEQFF